One sample yielded the 30 T cell receptor beta chains listed below, sequenced in a study of response to subunit inactivated influenza vaccine. TCRdb processed the RT-PCR reads anew with MiXCR; each CDR3 protein has one entry. Of about 240,000 distinct CDR3 sequences detected, about 12% appear once; the ten largest clones hold 7.8%. Sample: non-naive T cells sorted from PBMCs, taken roughly 2 weeks before vaccination. These receptor sequences come from a man aged 50-59 years who received an inactivated influenza vaccine.

V and J are TRBV5-1 and TRBJ2-3; 9 nucleotides match TRBD2. This CDR3 comprises 16 residues. Germline V gene data show CDR1 as SGHRS and CDR2 as YFSETQ. Trimming cost V 4 bases and J 6 bases; bases outside gene matches: 12. The CDR3 DNA follows: TGCGCCAGCAGCGTCGGAGGGACTAGCATTGGGGATACGCAGTATTTT. It specifies CASSVGGTSIGDTQYF.

This chain connects TRBV4-1 to TRBJ1-5, with 11 bases identical to TRBD1. CDR1 and CDR2 (germline): MGHRA, YSYEKL. J gave up 4 bases and V 4 bases, and 3 bases lay outside the gene matches. The CDR3 has 15 residues. The CDR3 bases are TGCGCCAGCAGCCGGGACAGGGGGGAGAATCAGCCCCAGCATTTT. It specifies CASSRDRGENQPQHF.

This clonotype was counted at least ten times. The chain is built from TRBV21-1 and TRBJ2-7; TRBD1 is taken as the D call from the table, unchecked against the DNA. TRBV21-1 is a listed pseudogene. The CDR3 is 15 residues long. CDR3 sequence (DNA): TGTGCCAGCAGCGCAGACAGGGGCGAAAACTACGAGCAGTACTTC. Encoded protein: CASSADRGENYEQYF.

This clonotype was counted ten times or more. The rearrangement links TRBV7-2 to TRBJ1-6; D gene uncertain. Germline CDR1 is SGHTA and CDR2 is FQGNSA. This CDR3 contains 16 residues. V was pared by 2 bases and J by 0 bases, with 8 bases between. The CDR3, as DNA: TGTGCCAGCAGCTTATCTCACAGCTCCTATAATTCACCCCTCCACTTT. This codes for CASSLSHSSYNSPLHF.

V usage is TRBV19 and J usage is TRBJ1-1; 7 nucleotides agree with TRBD1. Germline V gene sequence: CDR1 LNHDA, CDR2 SQIVND (reference sequence). CDR3 size: 14 residues. The V and J ends lost 7 bases and 1 base, in that order; junction bases with no gene match: 6. The CDR3 DNA sequence: TGTGCCAGTATCTCGACAGGGACGAACACTGAAGCTTTCTTT. It codes for CASISTGTNTEAFF.

This clonotype was observed many times. The chain joins TRBV12-3 or TRBV12-4 to TRBJ1-2; D remains ambiguous. This CDR3 has 13 residues. V was shortened by 3 bases and J by 4 bases, with 9 bases between the two germline ends. The CDR3 coding sequence is TGTGCCAGCAGTTTGTCCAGTACCTATGGCTACACCTTC. Its translation is CASSLSSTYGYTF.

This sequence joins TRBV7-2 and TRBJ2-3; 9 bases align to TRBD2. The CDR3 is 16 amino acids. V shed 1 base, J shed 8 bases, and the junction held 10 bases outside the gene matches. Germline loops: CDR1 SGHTA, CDR2 FQGNSA. The CDR3 bases are TGTGCCAGCAGCTTAGTAGGGGCTAGCGGGATTCGTACGCAGTATTTT. It specifies CASSLVGASGIRTQYF.

At least ten counts were recorded for this clonotype. This chain joins TRBV10-3 and TRBJ2-1; perhaps TRBD1 as D (5 bases). Germline CDR1 reads ENHRY; CDR2 reads SYGVKD. V shed 10 bases and J shed 0 bases, with 16 bases lying between them. The CDR3 contains 15 residues. The CDR3 sequence is CATKGQTHSYNEQFF. As DNA, the CDR3 is TGTGCCACCAAAGGACAAACCCACTCCTACAATGAGCAGTTCTTC.

The gene calls are TRBV7-8 and TRBJ2-7; TRBD1 might be the D (6 bases). Germline-derived CDR1 and CDR2 are SGHVS and FQNEAQ. CDR3 size: 18 residues. Trimming removed 5 bases from V and 3 bases from J, with 26 bases in between. This CDR3 is CASSEASQAEGGYYEQYF. The CDR3 coding sequence is TGTGCCAGCAGCGAAGCGTCTCAGGCCGAAGGGGGATACTACGAGCAGTACTTC.

The chain is built from TRBV6-5 and TRBJ2-3, with 9 bases lining up with TRBD2. V shed 2 bases, J shed 4 bases, and the junction held 7 bases outside the gene matches. This CDR3 spans 16 amino acids. The V gene's germline CDR1 is MNHEY and CDR2 SVGAGI. CDR3 sequence reads: CASSYRGGAPPDTQYF. The CDR3 DNA is TGTGCCAGCAGTTACCGCGGGGGGGCCCCTCCAGATACGCAGTATTTT.

This clonotype has only a few counts. The chain joins TRBV7-9 to TRBJ2-3; D is tentatively TRBD1 or TRBD2 (7 bases each). CDR3 length: 17 amino acids. Germline V lookup: CDR1 SEHNR, CDR2 FQNEAQ (reference sequence). V was shortened by 5 bases and J by 2 bases, with 20 bases between the two germline ends. The CDR3 DNA follows: TGTGCCAGCAGCCCGTGGCCAGGGGGGGCCGACACAGATACGCAGTATTTT. Protein sequence: CASSPWPGGADTDTQYF.

Comments on this clonotype: This sequence may be a read error, since a much larger clone differs from it by one base. The chain joins TRBV12-3 or TRBV12-4 to TRBJ1-1; 8 bases map to TRBD1. The CDR3 consists of 15 residues. The trim removed 5 bases at V and 1 base at J, leaving 6 bases unmatched. CDR3 nucleotides: TGTGCCAGCAGTCTCTCCGGGACAGGGAACACTGAAGCTTTCTTT. Its translation is CASSLSGTGNTEAFF.

A few counts support this clonotype. V and J are TRBV18 and TRBJ2-3, with D perhaps matching TRBD1 (5 bases). The germline V gene encodes CDR1 KGHSH and CDR2 LQKENI. The CDR3 extends over 13 amino acids. V lost 3 bases and J 5 bases, leaving 9 bases between the germline ends. The CDR3 here is CASSPTVGDTQYF. CDR3 bases: TGTGCCAGCTCACCGACAGTGGGAGATACGCAGTATTTT.

Only a few counts were recorded for this clonotype. The J gene is TRBJ1-4, the V gene TRBV27; D not resolved. Between the trimmed V and J ends, which lost 8 bases and 1 base, there was a span of 8 bases. Germline V gene data show CDR1 as MNHEY and CDR2 as SMNVEV (reference sequence). The CDR3 runs 13 residues. The CDR3 DNA reads TGTGCCAGCTCGGTTGTAACTAATGAAAAACTGTTTTTT. As protein: CASSVVTNEKLFF.

The chain is built from TRBV5-4 and TRBJ2-3; TRBD1 agrees at 7 bases. CDR3 length equals 14 residues. The germline CDR1 and CDR2 sequences are SGHNT and YYREEE (reference sequence). Trimming cost V 6 bases and J 0 bases; bases outside gene matches: 4. CDR3 in amino acids: CASNRGQSTDTQYF. CDR3 in DNA: TGTGCCAGCAACAGGGGACAAAGCACAGATACGCAGTATTTT.

This clonotype was recorded once. V is TRBV10-3 and J is TRBJ2-2, with 8 nucleotides matching TRBD1. Per the germline V gene, CDR1 is ENHRY and CDR2 is SYGVKD. The CDR3 totals 17 residues. V was pared by 10 bases and J by 4 bases, with 17 bases of the junction left unmatched. CDR3 sequence reads: CATAPLGQALGTGELFF. CDR3 DNA sequence: TGTGCCACTGCACCCCTGGGACAGGCCCTCGGCACCGGGGAGCTGTTTTTT.

The rearrangement links TRBV7-2 to TRBJ2-3; tentative D call: TRBD1 (6 bases). V shed 0 bases and J shed 0 bases, with 7 bases lying between them. Germline-derived CDR1 and CDR2 are SGHTA and FQGNSA. The CDR3 consists of 15 residues. The CDR3 bases are TGTGCCAGCAGCTTAGCAACAGGGAGCACAGATACGCAGTATTTT. This sequence encodes CASSLATGSTDTQYF.

There are a few counts of this clonotype. This sequence joins TRBV6-2 or TRBV6-3 and TRBJ1-5; the D is unclear. The CDR3 has 15 residues. V lost 3 bases, J lost 6 bases, and 15 bases lay in between. In germline, CDR1 is MNHEY, CDR2 SVGEGT. This CDR3 is CASSYASRKRQPQHF. The CDR3 coding sequence is TGTGCCAGCAGTTATGCTTCTCGAAAGCGTCAGCCCCAGCATTTT.

The table lists this clonotype with a few counts. CDR3 sequence: CASRFTGQPNYGYTF. The CDR3 coding sequence is TGTGCCAGCAGATTTACGGGACAGCCTAACTATGGCTACACCTTC. This chain joins TRBV5-6 and TRBJ1-2, with TRBD1 matching over 7 bases. The junction had 7 bases not matched to a gene; V was cut back by 5 bases and J by 0 bases. There are 15 residues in the CDR3. The germline CDR1 and CDR2 sequences are SGHDT and YYEEEE.

This clonotype showed up just a few times. The chain is built from TRBV4-2 and TRBJ1-1; TRBD1 is a possible D gene (6 bases). V dropped 0 bases and J dropped 1 base, with 12 bases sitting between them. CDR3 length: 16 amino acids. The V gene's germline CDR1 is LGHNA and CDR2 YNFKEQ. CDR3 in amino acids: CASSQDTARGNTEAFF. CDR3 sequence (DNA): TGTGCCAGCAGCCAAGACACAGCCAGGGGGAACACTGAAGCTTTCTTT.

As for this clonotype: Being one base from a much bigger clone, this may be a read error. V usage is TRBV5-6 and J usage is TRBJ2-1, with 8 bases matching TRBD2. CDR3 length equals 15 residues. CDR1 is SGHDT, CDR2 YYEEEE, per germline. As DNA, the CDR3 is TGTACCAGCAGCTTGAACAGCGGGAGTCTCAATGAGCAGTTCTTC. Translation: CTSSLNSGSLNEQFF.

This clonotype was detected only a few times. The V call is TRBV7-9, the J call TRBJ2-7; D is ambiguous. V was cut by 0 bases and J by 2 bases, with 8 bases left in between. The germline gives CDR1 SEHNR, CDR2 FQNEAQ (reference sequence). CDR3 length: 14 amino acids. CDR3 sequence (DNA): TGTGCCAGCAGCTTAGCGAGTGTCCCCTACGAGCAGTACTTC. Amino acids: CASSLASVPYEQYF.

This clonotype was seen a handful of times. CDR3 nucleotide sequence: TGTGCCAGCAGCCCGACGAAGGCGGAGACCCAGTACTTC. Translating gives CASSPTKAETQYF. V usage is TRBV7-2 and J usage is TRBJ2-5; no firm D call. The CDR3 sequence is 13 residues long. Trimming removed 5 bases at V and 5 bases at J, with 12 bases between. CDR1 SGHTA and CDR2 FQGNSA come from the germline V gene.

This clonotype occurred a few times. The chain employs TRBV6-1 and TRBJ2-5; 13 nucleotides match TRBD2. In germline, CDR1 is MNHNS, CDR2 SASEGT. After removal of 5 bases from V and 5 bases from J, the junction contained 11 bases not matched to a gene. This CDR3 has 17 amino acids. The CDR3 DNA is TGTGCCAGCAGTCCACCACCCACTAGCGGGGGGGCGGAGACCCAGTACTTC. Residues: CASSPPPTSGGAETQYF.

The chain couples TRBV6-1 to TRBJ1-5, with 7 bases lining up with TRBD1. Germline loops: CDR1 MNHNS, CDR2 SASEGT. The CDR3 length is 15 residues. V was clipped by 5 bases and J by 2 bases; unmatched bases: 6. This CDR3 reads CASSRGQAGNQPQHF. Written as DNA, the CDR3 is TGTGCCAGCAGTAGAGGACAGGCCGGCAATCAGCCCCAGCATTTT.

This sequence joins TRBV6-5 and TRBJ2-7; D is unresolved. V was pared by 4 bases and J by 6 bases, with 13 bases between. The CDR3 is made up of 13 amino acids. CDR1 is MNHEY, CDR2 SVGAGI, per germline. The CDR3 coding sequence is TGTGCCAGCAGTTTAACGGACCGTTCCGAGCAGTACTTC. Protein: CASSLTDRSEQYF.

The genes are TRBV5-1 and TRBJ2-1, with TRBD1 as a possible D gene (7 bases). The CDR3 totals 14 residues. Germline loops: CDR1 SGHRS, CDR2 YFSETQ. V was cut by 9 bases and J by 5 bases, with 18 bases left in between. In nucleotides, the CDR3 is TGCGCCAAGAGCAGGGGGGTTAAACACAATGAGCAGTTCTTC. This sequence encodes CAKSRGVKHNEQFF.

This clonotype has a count of ten or more. V usage is TRBV28 and J usage is TRBJ1-5; D gene ambiguous. Germline CDR1 MDHEN, CDR2 SYDVKM. The CDR3 is 12 residues long. With 3 bases removed from V and 5 bases from J, the gap between germline ends came to 5 bases. CDR3 in amino acids: CASSFPDQPQHF. CDR3 nucleotides: TGTGCCAGCAGTTTTCCCGATCAGCCCCAGCATTTT.

The sample holds many counts of this clonotype. The J gene is TRBJ2-3, the V gene TRBV5-1; D is unresolved. The CDR3 extends over 15 amino acids. Germline loops: CDR1 SGHRS, CDR2 YFSETQ. V was pared by 4 bases and J by 6 bases, with 18 bases between. CDR3 amino acids: CASSTAKEPLDTQYF. CDR3 sequence (DNA): TGCGCCAGCAGCACCGCCAAGGAACCCTTGGATACGCAGTATTTT.

This clonotype was detected only a few times. The chain uses TRBV5-1 and TRBJ2-1, with D possibly called TRBD1 or TRBD2 (5 bases each). The CDR3 runs 14 residues. V was shortened by 4 bases and J by 3 bases, with 11 bases between the two germline ends. Germline V gives CDR1 SGHRS, CDR2 YFSETQ. The CDR3 nucleotides read TGCGCCAGCAGCAAAGGGACGGACTACAATGAGCAGTTCTTC. This encodes CASSKGTDYNEQFF. The entire variable domain, with the rest obtained from reference TRBV5-1 and TRBJ2-1, is as follows: KAGVTQTPRYLIKTRGQQVTLSCSPISGHRSVSWYQQTPGQGLQFLFEYFSETQRNKGNFPGRFSGRQFSNSRSEMNVSTLELGDSALYLCASSKGTDYNEQFFGPGTRLTVL.